The source of this T cell receptor beta chain is a study of T cells after yellow fever vaccination. Study information: Each low-cell-number fraction was prepared by means of SMART-Seq v4 Ultra Low Input.

Study conclusions and caveats: In post-booster samples, most primary-vaccination clones reappeared (approximately 96% CD4, roughly 90% CD8). A weaker but faster secondary response was observed, peaking on day 5 versus 15.

Template switching by 5'RACE produced TCR cDNA, adding a universal primer site and UMIs. TCRdb called the 5' RACE reads again in MiXCR, with one record for every CDR3 protein. The sample consists of more than 50,000 distinct CDR3 sequences, 5.7% of them appearing once. The ends lost 3 bases at V and 5 bases at J; junction bases unmatched: 10. The V gene's germline CDR1 is DFQATT and CDR2 SNEGSKA (reference sequence). The CDR3 consists of 15 residues. The chain employs TRBV20-1 and TRBJ2-5, with 9 bases identical to TRBD2. Source: PBMCs, either bulk or a sorted T-cell subset (CD4+, CD8+, memory, or dextramer-sorted; not recorded which), taken on the day of the yellow fever booster vaccination. This clonotype originated in a man aged 18 to 30 who received the YFV17D yellow fever vaccine. CDR3 residues: CSASRASGAQETQYF. CDR3 coding DNA: TGCAGTGCTAGTCGGGCTAGCGGGGCTCAGGAGACCCAGTACTTC.